The subject of this entry is one T cell receptor beta chain. Survey level was the resolution at which the v3.0 immunoSEQ assay ran. Profiled with immunoSEQ multiplex PCR; TCRdb holds only in-frame clones, not every one. Of 30,000 or so clones listed, 70% to 90% were seen once; the top ten hold roughly 7%. This record comes from a study of long-term antiretroviral therapy in people with HIV. Every single participant having HIV got treatment inside the United States. Samples held roughly 0.95-10 million cryopreserved PBMC before DNA extraction. The material sequenced was unsorted PBMCs, taken roughly 5 years before starting antiretroviral therapy. This sequence was found in a man aged 50 to 59 with HIV.

The CDR3 here is CASSPVTLRWGYSGNTIYF. The CDR3 coding sequence is TGTGCCAGCTCACCAGTGACTTTGCGTTGGGGCTACTCTGGAAACACCATATATTTT. The rearrangement uses TRBV18 and TRBJ1-3, with D perhaps TRBD1 (5 bases). The germline gives CDR1 KGHSH, CDR2 LQKENI. The CDR3 length is 19 residues. Trimming took off 2 bases at V and 0 bases at J, with 20 bases between the two ends.